Listed below are T cell receptor beta chains from one sample, sequenced in a study of cytomegalovirus exposure and HLA in healthy donors. Some clones are missing from TCRdb's copy, which holds only in-frame ones; the method was immunoSEQ multiplex PCR. The sample comprises 40,000 to 45,000 clones, approximately 52% of which are singletons, and about 12% rests with the top ten. Sample: PBMCs. Source of these receptors: a human donor in good health. Each CDR3 is given with its conserved first and last residue. A D gene is named only where the DNA matches it firmly. Clone sizes are given selectively: once, few, many, or a class where the clone is expanded.

clone size: few
CDR3 length: 13
V gene: TRBV9
J gene: TRBJ1-2
D gene: .
CDR3 protein: CASSPLGVHGYTF
CDR3 DNA: TGTGCCAGCAGCCCACTGGGAGTCCATGGCTACACCTTC

clone size: few
CDR3 length: 14
V gene: TRBV7-3
J gene: TRBJ2-1
D gene: TRBD1
CDR3 protein: CASSPGGSYNEQFF
CDR3 DNA: TGTGCCAGCAGCCCAGGGGGCTCCTACAATGAGCAGTTCTTC

clone size: few
CDR3 length: 15
V gene: TRBV19
J gene: TRBJ1-1
D gene: TRBD1
CDR3 protein: CASHTSGTGGTEAFF
CDR3 DNA: TGTGCCAGCCACACCTCCGGGACAGGGGGCACTGAAGCTTTCTTT

clone size: .
CDR3 length: 12
V gene: TRBV6-1
J gene: TRBJ1-2
D gene: .
CDR3 protein: CASSDRVRGYTF
CDR3 DNA: TGTGCCAGCAGTGACAGGGTACGAGGCTACACCTTC

clone size: few
CDR3 length: 17
V gene: TRBV9
J gene: TRBJ1-1
D gene: TRBD1
CDR3 protein: CASSPRQGGTLNTEAFF
CDR3 DNA: TGTGCCAGCAGCCCCCGACAGGGAGGTACTCTGAACACTGAAGCTTTCTTT

clone size: few
CDR3 length: 14
V gene: TRBV10-3
J gene: TRBJ2-7
D gene: .
CDR3 protein: CASSYEGMSREQYF
CDR3 DNA: TGTGCCAGCAGTTACGAGGGTATGTCTAGGGAGCAGTACTTC

clone size: .
CDR3 length: 15
V gene: TRBV7-3
J gene: TRBJ1-4
D gene: TRBD1
CDR3 protein: CASSLGTGSNEKLFF
CDR3 DNA: TGTGCCAGCAGCCTCGGGACAGGGTCCAATGAAAAACTGTTTTTT

clone size: .
CDR3 length: 17
V gene: TRBV4-3
J gene: TRBJ1-6
D gene: .
CDR3 protein: CASSQRWGEDRTLPLHF
CDR3 DNA: TGCGCCAGCAGCCAACGGTGGGGGGAAGACAGAACATTACCCCTCCACTTT

clone size: .
CDR3 length: 12
V gene: TRBV10-2
J gene: TRBJ1-4
D gene: .
CDR3 protein: CASPRGDEKLFF
CDR3 DNA: TGCGCCAGCCCAAGGGGTGATGAAAAACTGTTTTTT

clone size: .
CDR3 length: 20
V gene: TRBV11-3
J gene: TRBJ1-2
D gene: TRBD1
CDR3 protein: CASSFTPGQGRTGRVGGYTF
CDR3 DNA: TGTGCCAGCAGCTTTACACCGGGACAGGGGCGAACAGGTCGCGTCGGTGGCTACACCTTC

clone size: few
CDR3 length: 16
V gene: TRBV4-3
J gene: TRBJ2-1
D gene: TRBD2
CDR3 protein: CASSLGTSGGLNEQFF
CDR3 DNA: TGCGCCAGCAGCCTAGGCACTAGCGGGGGGCTCAATGAGCAGTTCTTC

clone size: .
CDR3 length: 15
V gene: TRBV4-2
J gene: TRBJ2-1
D gene: TRBD2
CDR3 protein: CASSLGLADDNEQFF
CDR3 DNA: TGTGCCAGCAGCCTGGGACTAGCGGACGACAATGAGCAGTTCTTC

clone size: few
CDR3 length: 20
V gene: TRBV4-1
J gene: TRBJ2-1
D gene: TRBD2
CDR3 protein: CASSQDGVVAGASSYNEQFF
CDR3 DNA: TGCGCCAGCAGCCAAGATGGAGTTGTAGCGGGGGCAAGCTCCTACAATGAGCAGTTCTTC

clone size: .
CDR3 length: 13
V gene: TRBV15
J gene: TRBJ2-3
D gene: .
CDR3 protein: CATSRASTDTQYF
CDR3 DNA: TGTGCCACCAGCAGGGCCAGCACAGATACGCAGTATTTT

clone size: .
CDR3 length: 14
V gene: TRBV6-6
J gene: TRBJ2-5
D gene: TRBD2
CDR3 protein: CASRLGGRQGTQYF
CDR3 DNA: TGTGCCAGCAGGCTCGGGGGGAGACAAGGGACCCAGTACTTC

clone size: .
CDR3 length: 16
V gene: TRBV27
J gene: TRBJ2-6
D gene: .
CDR3 protein: CASSPLGGGVANVLTF
CDR3 DNA: TGTGCCAGCAGTCCATTGGGAGGTGGGGTGGCCAACGTCCTGACTTTC

clone size: few
CDR3 length: 15
V gene: TRBV4-2
J gene: TRBJ1-2
D gene: TRBD1
CDR3 protein: CASSQDKQGAYGYTF
CDR3 DNA: TGTGCCAGCAGCCAAGACAAACAGGGGGCCTATGGCTACACCTTC

clone size: .
CDR3 length: 13
V gene: TRBV30
J gene: TRBJ1-6
D gene: .
CDR3 protein: CACSGQVNSPLHF
CDR3 DNA: TGTGCCTGTAGCGGGCAGGTGAATTCACCCCTCCACTTT

clone size: .
CDR3 length: 19
V gene: TRBV4-2
J gene: TRBJ2-1
D gene: TRBD2
CDR3 protein: CASSHLWTSGESSYNEQFF
CDR3 DNA: TGTGCCAGCAGCCATCTTTGGACTAGCGGGGAGAGCTCCTACAATGAGCAGTTCTTC

clone size: once
CDR3 length: 15
V gene: TRBV4-2
J gene: TRBJ1-1
D gene: TRBD1
CDR3 protein: CASSQDYTGATEAFF
CDR3 DNA: TGTGCCAGCAGCCAAGATTATACAGGGGCCACTGAAGCTTTCTTT

clone size: .
CDR3 length: 16
V gene: TRBV7-2
J gene: TRBJ2-1
D gene: TRBD2
CDR3 protein: CASSLALAGGRDEQFF
CDR3 DNA: TGTGCCAGCAGCTTAGCACTAGCGGGAGGGAGGGATGAGCAGTTCTTC

clone size: .
CDR3 length: 16
V gene: TRBV5-1
J gene: TRBJ2-7
D gene: TRBD1
CDR3 protein: CASSLQPGQGAHEQYF
CDR3 DNA: TGCGCCAGCAGCTTACAGCCGGGACAGGGGGCCCACGAGCAGTACTTC

clone size: .
CDR3 length: 15
V gene: TRBV6-1
J gene: TRBJ1-4
D gene: TRBD1
CDR3 protein: CASSEQTGVSEKLFF
CDR3 DNA: TGTGCCAGCAGTGAACAGACAGGGGTATCCGAAAAACTGTTTTTT

clone size: few
CDR3 length: 15
V gene: TRBV7-8
J gene: TRBJ1-2
D gene: .
CDR3 protein: CASSLNRARGYGYTF
CDR3 DNA: TGTGCCAGCAGTTTAAACAGGGCCCGGGGCTATGGCTACACCTTC

clone size: .
CDR3 length: 14
V gene: TRBV10-3
J gene: TRBJ2-2
D gene: .
CDR3 protein: CAIAKGLDTGELFF
CDR3 DNA: TGTGCCATTGCTAAGGGGCTCGACACCGGGGAGCTGTTTTTT

clone size: .
CDR3 length: 15
V gene: TRBV6-5
J gene: TRBJ1-4
D gene: TRBD1
CDR3 protein: CASSHGDRDNEKLFF
CDR3 DNA: TGTGCCAGCAGTCACGGGGACAGGGATAATGAAAAACTGTTTTTT

clone size: .
CDR3 length: 15
V gene: TRBV29-1
J gene: TRBJ1-5
D gene: TRBD1
CDR3 protein: CSVVLQGVSNQPQHF
CDR3 DNA: TGCAGCGTTGTCCTACAGGGGGTTAGCAATCAGCCCCAGCATTTT

clone size: .
CDR3 length: 15
V gene: TRBV9
J gene: TRBJ1-6
D gene: .
CDR3 protein: CASSAQVLYNSPLHF
CDR3 DNA: TGTGCCAGCAGCGCGCAGGTCCTCTATAATTCACCCCTCCACTTT

clone size: few
CDR3 length: 13
V gene: TRBV27
J gene: TRBJ1-1
D gene: .
CDR3 protein: CASSLRGVSRAFF
CDR3 DNA: TGTGCCAGCAGTTTACGGGGGGTCAGTAGAGCTTTCTTT

clone size: few
CDR3 length: 19
V gene: TRBV4-2
J gene: TRBJ2-5
D gene: TRBD2
CDR3 protein: CASSQDWRLAGGMGETQYF
CDR3 DNA: TGTGCCAGCAGCCAAGATTGGAGACTAGCGGGGGGAATGGGGGAGACCCAGTACTTC

clone size: .
CDR3 length: 15
V gene: TRBV5-1
J gene: TRBJ1-4
D gene: .
CDR3 protein: CASSLEAKGSEKLFF
CDR3 DNA: TGCGCCAGCAGCTTGGAGGCCAAAGGGAGTGAAAAACTGTTTTTT

clone size: .
CDR3 length: 15
V gene: TRBV4-3
J gene: TRBJ1-4
D gene: TRBD1
CDR3 protein: CASSPPGTGGIRLFF
CDR3 DNA: TGCGCCAGCAGCCCGCCCGGGACAGGGGGGATTCGGCTGTTTTTT

clone size: .
CDR3 length: 12
V gene: TRBV11-2
J gene: TRBJ1-5
D gene: .
CDR3 protein: CASSSLGQPQHF
CDR3 DNA: TGTGCCAGCAGCTCTCTCGGTCAGCCCCAGCATTTT

clone size: few
CDR3 length: 14
V gene: TRBV5-1
J gene: TRBJ2-7
D gene: TRBD1
CDR3 protein: CASSTGTVDYEQYF
CDR3 DNA: TGCGCCAGCAGCACCGGGACAGTAGACTACGAGCAGTACTTC

clone size: .
CDR3 length: 15
V gene: TRBV7-2
J gene: TRBJ1-1
D gene: .
CDR3 protein: CASSVGQSMNTEAFF
CDR3 DNA: TGTGCCAGCAGCGTCGGACAGTCCATGAACACTGAAGCTTTCTTT

clone size: .
CDR3 length: 17
V gene: TRBV6-4
J gene: TRBJ2-3
D gene: TRBD2
CDR3 protein: CASSDSSGGASTDTQYF
CDR3 DNA: TGTGCCAGCAGTGACTCTAGCGGGGGGGCTAGCACAGATACGCAGTATTTT

clone size: .
CDR3 length: 15
V gene: TRBV27
J gene: TRBJ2-3
D gene: .
CDR3 protein: CASSLRRSSTDTQYF
CDR3 DNA: TGTGCCAGCAGTTTGCGGCGGTCTAGCACAGATACGCAGTATTTT

clone size: .
CDR3 length: 16
V gene: TRBV5-4
J gene: TRBJ2-3
D gene: TRBD1
CDR3 protein: CASSWGTGGGADTQYF
CDR3 DNA: TGTGCCAGCAGCTGGGGGACAGGGGGTGGGGCAGATACGCAGTATTTT

clone size: .
CDR3 length: 11
V gene: TRBV20-1
J gene: TRBJ1-1
D gene: .
CDR3 protein: CSASRETEAFF
CDR3 DNA: TGCAGTGCTTCGAGGGAAACTGAAGCTTTCTTT

clone size: .
CDR3 length: 14
V gene: TRBV6-1
J gene: TRBJ1-2
D gene: .
CDR3 protein: CASSDAWGQYGYTF
CDR3 DNA: TGTGCCAGCAGTGACGCCTGGGGGCAGTATGGCTACACCTTC

clone size: .
CDR3 length: 14
V gene: TRBV6-5
J gene: TRBJ1-2
D gene: .
CDR3 protein: CASRLRAGRGGYTF
CDR3 DNA: TGTGCCAGCAGACTACGGGCCGGACGGGGGGGCTACACCTTC

clone size: few
CDR3 length: 15
V gene: TRBV15
J gene: TRBJ1-2
D gene: .
CDR3 protein: CATSRAYGVRAGYTF
CDR3 DNA: TGTGCCACCAGCAGGGCATACGGGGTTAGGGCTGGCTACACCTTC

clone size: .
CDR3 length: 13
V gene: TRBV29-1
J gene: TRBJ2-7
D gene: .
CDR3 protein: CSVVAVGAYEQYF
CDR3 DNA: TGCAGCGTTGTCGCAGTCGGAGCCTACGAGCAGTACTTC

clone size: .
CDR3 length: 16
V gene: TRBV5-1
J gene: TRBJ1-4
D gene: TRBD1
CDR3 protein: CASSLQGATGEEKLFF
CDR3 DNA: TGCGCCAGCAGCTTGCAGGGGGCCACAGGCGAGGAAAAACTGTTTTTT

clone size: .
CDR3 length: 14
V gene: TRBV4-3
J gene: TRBJ1-2
D gene: .
CDR3 protein: CASSQDTRVDGYTF
CDR3 DNA: TGCGCCAGCAGCCAAGATACACGGGTTGATGGCTACACCTTC

clone size: .
CDR3 length: 15
V gene: TRBV28
J gene: TRBJ2-5
D gene: TRBD1
CDR3 protein: CASSLTGGGQETQYF
CDR3 DNA: TGTGCCAGCAGCCTTACAGGGGGCGGTCAAGAGACCCAGTACTTC

clone size: few
CDR3 length: 13
V gene: TRBV19
J gene: TRBJ1-4
D gene: TRBD1
CDR3 protein: CASNQGAGEKLFF
CDR3 DNA: TGTGCCAGTAATCAGGGGGCCGGGGAAAAACTGTTTTTT

clone size: .
CDR3 length: 15
V gene: TRBV5-5
J gene: TRBJ1-6
D gene: .
CDR3 protein: CASSSYSSYNSPLHF
CDR3 DNA: TGTGCCAGCAGCTCATATAGCTCCTATAATTCACCCCTCCACTTT

clone size: few
CDR3 length: 13
V gene: TRBV2
J gene: TRBJ2-1
D gene: TRBD1
CDR3 protein: CASRETGFNEQFF
CDR3 DNA: TGTGCCAGCAGAGAGACAGGGTTCAATGAGCAGTTCTTC

clone size: once
CDR3 length: 14
V gene: TRBV30
J gene: TRBJ2-7
D gene: TRBD2
CDR3 protein: CAWTSSGSVYEQYF
CDR3 DNA: TGTGCCTGGACATCTAGCGGGAGTGTATACGAGCAGTACTTC

clone size: .
CDR3 length: 13
V gene: TRBV7-9
J gene: TRBJ1-3
D gene: .
CDR3 protein: CASSFIVGNTIYF
CDR3 DNA: TGTGCCAGCAGCTTCATAGTGGGAAACACCATATATTTT

clone size: few
CDR3 length: 16
V gene: TRBV4-3
J gene: TRBJ1-4
D gene: .
CDR3 protein: CASSQDYGPWEEKLFF
CDR3 DNA: TGCGCCAGCAGCCAAGATTACGGGCCGTGGGAGGAAAAACTGTTTTTT

clone size: .
CDR3 length: 14
V gene: TRBV18
J gene: TRBJ1-2
D gene: TRBD1
CDR3 protein: CASWDRDNFSGYTF
CDR3 DNA: TGTGCCAGCTGGGACAGGGACAATTTTAGTGGCTACACCTTC